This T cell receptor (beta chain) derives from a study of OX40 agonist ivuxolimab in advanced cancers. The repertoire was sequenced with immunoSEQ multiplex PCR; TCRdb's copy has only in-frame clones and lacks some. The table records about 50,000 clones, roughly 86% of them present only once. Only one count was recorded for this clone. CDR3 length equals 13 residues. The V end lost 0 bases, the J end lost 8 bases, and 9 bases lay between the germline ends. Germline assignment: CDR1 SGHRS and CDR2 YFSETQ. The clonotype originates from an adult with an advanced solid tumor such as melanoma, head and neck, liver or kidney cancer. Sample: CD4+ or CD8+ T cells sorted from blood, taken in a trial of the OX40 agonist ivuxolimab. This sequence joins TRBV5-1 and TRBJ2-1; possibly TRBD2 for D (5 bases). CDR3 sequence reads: CASSLEGVDEQFF. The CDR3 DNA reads TGCGCCAGCAGCTTGGAGGGAGTCGATGAGCAGTTCTTC. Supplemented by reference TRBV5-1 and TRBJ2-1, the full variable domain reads KAGVTQTPRYLIKTRGQQVTLSCSPISGHRSVSWYQQTPGQGLQFLFEYFSETQRNKGNFPGRFSGRQFSNSRSEMNVSTLELGDSALYLCASSLEGVDEQFFGPGTRLTVL.